This is a list of T cell receptor beta chains from one sample in a study of human T cells and chemical hapten exposure. TCRdb itself ran the RACE reads through MiXCR, one entry per CDR3 protein. In the table there are 180,000 or so distinct CDR3 sequences, around 22% of which are singletons. The sample in question was whole blood, obtained in connection with sensitization to the hapten diphenylcyclopropenone (DPC). The receptors here all came from a woman between 50 and 59 years old with alopecia areata. Some clones in this sample may be carry-over from other donors' samples. Each CDR3 is given with its conserved first and last residue. Fields, in order: V gene, clone size, J gene, D gene, CDR3 DNA, CDR3 protein. The D gene is left open where the match is weak. Clone size is shown for a subset of rows, as once, few, many or a class of expanded clone.

V gene: TRBV29-1; clone size: -; J gene: TRBJ2-3; D gene: TRBD1; CDR3 DNA: TGCAGCGTTGAAACCGGGACAGGGCGCACAGATACGCAGTATTTT; CDR3 protein: CSVETGTGRTDTQYF
V gene: TRBV20-1; clone size: -; J gene: TRBJ1-3; D gene: -; CDR3 DNA: TGCAGTGCTAGATTCATCTCTGGAAACACCATATATTTT; CDR3 protein: CSARFISGNTIYF
V gene: TRBV5-1; clone size: -; J gene: TRBJ2-1; D gene: TRBD1; CDR3 DNA: TGCGCCAGCAGCTCCTGGACAGGCCCTGGGGAGCAGTTCTTC; CDR3 protein: CASSSWTGPGEQFF
V gene: TRBV29-1; clone size: -; J gene: TRBJ2-3; D gene: -; CDR3 DNA: TGCAGCGTTGAAGATGGTCCAGATACGCAGTATTTT; CDR3 protein: CSVEDGPDTQYF
V gene: TRBV20-1; clone size: -; J gene: TRBJ1-1; D gene: -; CDR3 DNA: TGCAGTGCTAGAGATCCGCAGAACACTGAAGCTTTCTTT; CDR3 protein: CSARDPQNTEAFF
V gene: TRBV29-1; clone size: -; J gene: TRBJ2-5; D gene: TRBD2; CDR3 DNA: TGCAGCGTTGCCTCCTTAGCGGGAGGTGGAGAGACCCAGTACTTC; CDR3 protein: CSVASLAGGGETQYF
V gene: TRBV11-3; clone size: few; J gene: TRBJ2-1; D gene: TRBD2; CDR3 DNA: TGTGCCAGCAGCCCCCACCCCTGGGTAGCGGGAGAAGAGCAGTTCTTC; CDR3 protein: CASSPHPWVAGEEQFF
V gene: TRBV29-1; clone size: -; J gene: TRBJ1-3; D gene: TRBD1; CDR3 DNA: TGCAGCGTTGTCGGGACCCGGGACAGGGGGCTTGGCGGAAACACCATATATTTT; CDR3 protein: CSVVGTRDRGLGGNTIYF
V gene: TRBV7-2; clone size: -; J gene: TRBJ1-1; D gene: TRBD1; CDR3 DNA: TGTGCCAGCAGCCCCGGACAGGGAATCCCTGAAGCTTTCTTT; CDR3 protein: CASSPGQGIPEAFF
V gene: TRBV12-3/TRBV12-4; clone size: -; J gene: TRBJ1-1; D gene: -; CDR3 DNA: TGTGCCAGCAGTCCAGGAGAGGAGGCTTTCTTT; CDR3 protein: CASSPGEEAFF